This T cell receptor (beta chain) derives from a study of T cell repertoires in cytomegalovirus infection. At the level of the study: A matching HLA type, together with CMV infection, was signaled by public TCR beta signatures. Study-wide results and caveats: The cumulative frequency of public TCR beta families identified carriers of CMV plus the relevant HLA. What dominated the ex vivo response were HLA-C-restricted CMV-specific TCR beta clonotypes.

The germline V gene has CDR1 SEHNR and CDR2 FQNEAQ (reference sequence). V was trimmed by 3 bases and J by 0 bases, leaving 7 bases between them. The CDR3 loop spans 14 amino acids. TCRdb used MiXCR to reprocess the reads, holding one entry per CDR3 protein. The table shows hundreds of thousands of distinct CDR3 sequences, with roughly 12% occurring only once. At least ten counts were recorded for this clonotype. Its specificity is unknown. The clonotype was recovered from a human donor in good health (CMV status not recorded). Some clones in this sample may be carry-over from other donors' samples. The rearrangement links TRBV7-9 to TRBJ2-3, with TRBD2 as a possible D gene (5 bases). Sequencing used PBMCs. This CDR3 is CASSFKRSTDTQYF. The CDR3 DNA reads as TGTGCCAGCAGCTTCAAGCGGAGCACAGATACGCAGTATTTT.